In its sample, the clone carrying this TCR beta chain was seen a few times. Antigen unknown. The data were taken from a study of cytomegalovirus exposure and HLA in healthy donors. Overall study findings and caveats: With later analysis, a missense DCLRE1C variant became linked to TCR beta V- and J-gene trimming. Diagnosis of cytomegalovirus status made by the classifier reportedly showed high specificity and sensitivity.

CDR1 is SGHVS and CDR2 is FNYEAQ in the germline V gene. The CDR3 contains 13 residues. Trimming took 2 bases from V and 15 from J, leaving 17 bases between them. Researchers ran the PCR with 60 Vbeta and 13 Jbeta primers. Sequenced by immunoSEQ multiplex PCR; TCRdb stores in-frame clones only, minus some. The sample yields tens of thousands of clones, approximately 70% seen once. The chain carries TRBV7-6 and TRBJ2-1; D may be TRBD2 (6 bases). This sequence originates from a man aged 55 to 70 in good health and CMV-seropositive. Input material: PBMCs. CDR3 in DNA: TGTGCCAGCAGCTTACAAAATCGGGAGACTCTGTTCTTC. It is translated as CASSLQNRETLFF.